One and the same sample provided the 32 T cell receptor beta chains below, sequenced in a study of control samples from healthy donors and cancer patients. Method: immunoSEQ multiplex PCR; TCRdb's copy keeps in-frame clones and lacks some. The table includes approximately 150,000 clones, approximately 96% detected once. Material: blood. Every receptor here comes from a woman in her twenties or thirties in good health.

V and J are TRBV3-1 (or the pseudogene TRBV3-2) and TRBJ1-3, with 9 bases identical to TRBD1. J was trimmed by 6 bases and V by 2 bases; bases with no gene match: 8. The CDR3 contains 16 residues. Per germline, CDR1 LGHDT and CDR2 YNNKEL (reference sequence). CDR3 sequence: CASSQFDRGYENTIYF. The DNA of the CDR3 is TGTGCCAGCAGCCAATTTGACAGGGGGTACGAAAACACCATATATTTT.

V gene TRBV5-1 combines with J gene TRBJ2-3; no reliable D call. The CDR3 is made up of 15 amino acids. Germline V gene data show CDR1 as SGHRS and CDR2 as YFSETQ. Trimming cost V 0 bases and J 2 bases, with 10 bases left between them. The CDR3 DNA is TGCGCCAGCAGCTTGGCCGGGCGGTCCACAGATACGCAGTATTTT. As protein: CASSLAGRSTDTQYF.

This chain links TRBV11-2 with TRBJ1-1, with 9 positions matching TRBD1. The junction had 15 bases not matched to a gene; V was cut back by 2 bases and J by 11 bases. There are 16 residues in the CDR3. CDR1 and CDR2 (germline): SGHAT, FQNNGV. This CDR3 is CASSLRTGEKILEAFF. The CDR3 nucleotides are TGTGCCAGCAGCTTACGGACAGGGGAAAAAATACTTGAGGCTTTCTTT.

The chain combines TRBV28 with TRBJ2-3, with a tentative D call TRBD2 (7 bases). V was trimmed by 2 bases and J by 5 bases, leaving 11 bases between them. Germline V lookup: CDR1 MDHEN, CDR2 SYDVKM. The CDR3 has 14 residues. The CDR3 loop is CASSLAGAVDTQYF. As DNA, the CDR3 is TGTGCCAGCAGTTTAGCGGGGGCCGTAGATACGCAGTATTTT.

The V gene is TRBV2, the J gene TRBJ1-2; 8 bases are a match to TRBD1. The CDR3 totals 14 residues. The V gene end was trimmed by 1 base and the J gene end by 3 bases; junction bases not matched to a gene: 1. CDR1 and CDR2 from the germline V gene are SNHLY and FYNNEI. CDR3: CASSEDRGDYGYTF. The CDR3, as DNA: TGTGCCAGCAGTGAAGACAGGGGGGACTATGGCTACACCTTC.

In DNA, the CDR3 is TGTGCCAGCGGAAGGAGCTCCTATAATTCACCCCTCCACTTT. Translating gives CASGRSSYNSPLHF. The rearrangement uses TRBV25-1 and TRBJ1-6; D unclear. CDR1 is MGHDK and CDR2 is SYGVNS in the germline V gene. V was clipped by 8 bases and J by 0 bases, with 8 bases between them. The CDR3 sequence is 14 residues long. The full variable domain, its missing parts supplied by reference TRBV25-1 and TRBJ1-6, is EADIYQTPRYLVIGTGKKITLECSQTMGHDKMYWYQQDPGMELHLIHYSYGVNSTEKGDLSSESTVSRIRTEHFPLTLESARPSHTSQYLCASGRSSYNSPLHFGNGTRLTVT.

The chain combines TRBV5-1 with TRBJ2-3, with 9 bases that match TRBD2. The CDR3 has 16 amino acids. Germline CDR1 reads SGHRS; CDR2 reads YFSETQ. J was trimmed by 1 base and V by 0 bases; bases with no gene match: 3. The CDR3 here is CASSLAASGGTDTQYF. The CDR3 DNA is TGCGCCAGCAGCTTGGCGGCTAGCGGGGGCACAGATACGCAGTATTTT.

This chain uses TRBV30 with TRBJ1-4, with D tentatively TRBD1 (5 bases). Trimming took off 2 bases at V and 5 bases at J, with 9 bases between the two ends. The length of the CDR3 is 13 residues. CDR1 GTSNPN and CDR2 SVGIG come from the germline V gene (reference sequence). CDR3 nucleotide sequence: TGTGCCTGGAGTTGGGACGGCAATGAAAAACTGTTTTTT. Its translation is CAWSWDGNEKLFF. Filled out from reference TRBV30 and TRBJ1-4, the complete variable domain reads SQTIHQWPATLVQPVGSPLSLECTVEGTSNPNLYWYRQAAGRGLQLLFYSVGIGQISSEVPQNLSASRPQDRQFILSSKKLLLSDSGFYLCAWSWDGNEKLFFGSGTQLSVL.

CDR3 coding DNA: TGTGCCAGCAGCACCACCGGGACAGGGGGCTTGAACACTGAAGCTTTCTTT. This codes for CASSTTGTGGLNTEAFF. V is TRBV13 and J is TRBJ1-1, with TRBD1 matching over 12 bases. This CDR3 contains 17 residues. CDR1 is PRHDT, CDR2 FYEKMQ, per germline (reference sequence). J was trimmed by 0 bases and V by 5 bases; bases with no gene match: 7. Filled out from reference TRBV13 and TRBJ1-1, the complete variable domain reads AAGVIQSPRHLIKEKRETATLKCYPIPRHDTVYWYQQGPGQDPQFLISFYEKMQSDKGSIPDRFSAQQFSDYHSELNMSSLELGDSALYFCASSTTGTGGLNTEAFFGQGTRLTVV.

The J gene is TRBJ1-5, the V gene TRBV27; D perhaps matches TRBD1 (5 bases). Trimming removed 5 bases at V and 4 bases at J, with 15 bases between. The germline gives CDR1 MNHEY, CDR2 SMNVEV (reference sequence). The CDR3 consists of 15 residues. This CDR3 reads CASSLTRWGNQPQHF. CDR3 DNA sequence: TGTGCCAGCAGTCTGACACGTTGGGGGAATCAGCCCCAGCATTTT.

V gene TRBV10-2 combines with J gene TRBJ1-1; a possible D gene is TRBD1 (5 bases). The V and J ends lost 2 bases and 4 bases respectively, with 14 bases between them. Germline V gene data show CDR1 as WSHSY and CDR2 as SAAADI. There are 15 residues in the CDR3. The CDR3 is CASSERAGGTTEAFF. In DNA form, the CDR3 reads TGCGCCAGCAGTGAGAGGGCAGGAGGGACCACTGAAGCTTTCTTT.

DNA of the CDR3: TGCAGCGTTGTTGTTCCCCTGGGAGGGGCCAATGAGCAGTTCTTC. Its protein is CSVVVPLGGANEQFF. V and J are TRBV29-1 and TRBJ2-1, with 7 bases aligning to TRBD2. There are 15 residues in the CDR3. Trimming cost V 4 bases and J 6 bases; bases outside gene matches: 12. Per the germline V gene, CDR1 is SQVTM and CDR2 is ANQGSEA.

This rearrangement joins TRBV6-5 to TRBJ2-7, with D possibly being TRBD1 or TRBD2 (6 bases each). V gave up 7 bases and J gave up 7 bases, with 20 bases separating them. The CDR3 has 14 amino acids. Germline V gene sequence: CDR1 MNHEY, CDR2 SVGAGI. The CDR3 coding sequence is TGTGCCAGCATGTTCGGGGGCCACCCTTATGAGCAGTACTTC. Translation gives CASMFGGHPYEQYF.

The V and J genes are TRBV28 and TRBJ1-4; D possibly corresponds to TRBD1 (5 bases). V was trimmed by 3 bases and J by 4 bases, leaving 18 bases between them. The CDR3 runs 17 residues. Germline CDR1 MDHEN, CDR2 SYDVKM. CDR3 DNA: TGTGCCAGCAGTTTTCTGGGGGGAGGTTGGGGTAATGAAAAACTGTTTTTT. It yields the protein CASSFLGGGWGNEKLFF.

The chain combines TRBV5-1 with TRBJ1-1; TRBD1 agrees at 10 bases. Germline V CDR1 and CDR2: SGHRS, YFSETQ. After removal of 3 bases from V and 5 bases from J, the junction contained 7 bases not matched to a gene. The CDR3 has 15 residues. CDR3 nucleotide sequence: TGCGCCAGCAGCTCCCTGACAGGGGGCGGAACTGAAGCTTTCTTT. The encoded protein is CASSSLTGGGTEAFF.

The chain is built from TRBV7-8 and TRBJ2-7; TRBD2 matches 13 bases. The CDR3 consists of 17 residues. Trimming took 5 bases from V and 0 from J; bases not matched to a gene: 7. Germline assignment: CDR1 SGHVS and CDR2 FQNEAQ. The CDR3 loop is CASSTGTSGASSYEQYF. CDR3 DNA: TGTGCCAGCAGCACTGGGACTAGCGGGGCGAGCTCCTACGAGCAGTACTTC.

The J gene is TRBJ1-5, the V gene TRBV6-2 or TRBV6-3, with TRBD1 matching over 11 bases. The germline gives CDR1 MNHEY, CDR2 SVGEGT. Trimming removed 6 bases from V and 7 bases from J; junction bases left unmatched: 8. This CDR3 has 15 residues. The CDR3 is CASSLGTGGYQPQHF. The CDR3 DNA sequence: TGTGCCAGCAGCCTTGGGACAGGGGGGTACCAGCCCCAGCATTTT.

This chain uses TRBV28 with TRBJ2-7; 7 bases match TRBD1. J was trimmed by 0 bases and V by 6 bases; bases with no gene match: 11. This CDR3 comprises 16 residues. Germline assignment: CDR1 MDHEN and CDR2 SYDVKM. CDR3 coding DNA: TGTGCCAGCAGCCTACAGGGGTTGGGTAACTCCTACGAGCAGTACTTC. Translating gives CASSLQGLGNSYEQYF.

The rearrangement links TRBV30 to TRBJ1-1; D is unresolved. CDR3 length equals 13 residues. The ends were cut back, 1 base at V and 3 bases at J, with 9 bases in the middle. Germline values: CDR1 GTSNPN, CDR2 SVGIG (reference sequence). The CDR3 sequence is CAWSASGYTEAFF. The CDR3 DNA reads as TGTGCCTGGAGTGCTTCGGGCTACACTGAAGCTTTCTTT.

The chain couples TRBV28 to TRBJ1-2; perhaps TRBD1 as D (5 bases). The CDR3 length is 14 residues. From germline, CDR1 is MDHEN and CDR2 SYDVKM. V gave up 8 bases and J gave up 4 bases, with 17 bases separating them. The DNA for the CDR3 is TGTGCCAGCTCACGACAAACGACAGCCTATGGCTACACCTTC. Protein: CASSRQTTAYGYTF.

V is TRBV7-2 and J is TRBJ2-7, with D maybe TRBD2 (5 bases). Trimming removed 3 bases at V and 2 bases at J, with 11 bases between. Germline lookup yields CDR1 SGHTA and CDR2 FQGNSA. The CDR3 runs 14 residues. The CDR3 DNA follows: TGTGCCAGCAGCTTTTCGGACGGGGCCTACGAGCAGTACTTC. Translating gives CASSFSDGAYEQYF.

This sequence joins TRBV6-2 or TRBV6-3 and TRBJ2-7, with TRBD2 matching over 13 bases. The CDR3 loop spans 15 amino acids. Trimming cost V 5 bases and J 7 bases; bases outside gene matches: 8. The germline V gene has CDR1 MNHEY and CDR2 SVGEGT. Here the CDR3 reads CASSIPLAGGQEQYF. The CDR3 DNA reads TGTGCCAGCAGTATCCCACTAGCGGGGGGGCAAGAGCAGTACTTC.

The gene calls are TRBV7-8 and TRBJ1-3; D remains unclear. The CDR3 is made up of 16 amino acids. Trimming pared 1 base from V and 0 bases from J, leaving 10 bases between. CDR1 is SGHVS, CDR2 FQNEAQ, per germline. The CDR3 loop reads CASSLGTASSGNTIYF. CDR3 nucleotide sequence: TGTGCCAGCAGCTTAGGCACAGCCTCCTCTGGAAACACCATATATTTT.

The chain couples TRBV28 to TRBJ1-1, with D hard to call. Germline V gene sequence: CDR1 MDHEN, CDR2 SYDVKM. The V gene lost 5 bases and the J gene lost 1 base, with 17 bases spanning the gap. The CDR3 sequence is 16 residues long. The CDR3 protein is CASSLHRPAENTEAFF. CDR3 DNA: TGTGCCAGCAGTCTCCACCGGCCCGCTGAGAACACTGAAGCTTTCTTT.

This rearrangement joins TRBV5-1 to TRBJ2-1; no firm D call. Looked up from germline, CDR1 is SGHRS and CDR2 is YFSETQ. This CDR3 region has 15 residues. V was shortened by 7 bases and J by 0 bases, with 14 bases between the two germline ends. CDR3 protein: CASLNSPGSYNEQFF. The CDR3 nucleotides are TGCGCCAGCCTCAATAGTCCGGGCTCCTACAATGAGCAGTTCTTC. The whole variable domain, filled in from reference TRBV5-1 and TRBJ2-1, reads KAGVTQTPRYLIKTRGQQVTLSCSPISGHRSVSWYQQTPGQGLQFLFEYFSETQRNKGNFPGRFSGRQFSNSRSEMNVSTLELGDSALYLCASLNSPGSYNEQFFGPGTRLTVL.

This chain links TRBV2 with TRBJ1-1; D ambiguous. The CDR3 is 14 amino acids. The V gene lost 1 base and the J gene lost 11 bases, with 17 bases spanning the gap. From germline, CDR1 is SNHLY and CDR2 FYNNEI. Here the CDR3 DNA reads TGTGCCAGCAGTGAAGGACTTGGACCTCGATCGGCTTTCTTT. Amino acid sequence: CASSEGLGPRSAFF.

The gene calls are TRBV7-6 and TRBJ2-5; 10 bases match TRBD1. The CDR3 extends over 16 amino acids. Trimming at V came to 3 bases and at J to 4 bases, leaving 8 bases not matched to a gene. Germline loops: CDR1 SGHVS, CDR2 FNYEAQ. CDR3 in amino acids: CASSLGTGVIGETQYF. Here the CDR3 DNA reads TGTGCCAGCAGCTTGGGGACAGGGGTTATTGGAGAGACCCAGTACTTC.

The chain combines TRBV9 with TRBJ1-4, with 8 positions matching TRBD1. V lost 0 bases, J lost 7 bases, and 5 bases stayed unmatched. CDR1 is SGDLS, CDR2 YYNGEE, per germline. This CDR3 is built from 15 residues. CDR3 sequence reads: CASSVGGQGSEKLFF. CDR3 sequence (DNA): TGTGCCAGCAGCGTAGGAGGACAGGGCTCTGAAAAACTGTTTTTT.

This rearrangement joins TRBV6-2 or TRBV6-3 to TRBJ1-6; D possibly corresponds to TRBD1 (5 bases). This CDR3 region has 14 residues. The V gene lost 6 bases and the J gene lost 6 bases, with 12 bases spanning the gap. CDR1 is MNHEY, CDR2 SVGEGT, per germline. CDR3: CASSRDGSNSPLHF. In DNA, the CDR3 is TGTGCCAGCAGCCGGGACGGAAGTAATTCACCCCTCCACTTT.

The chain is built from TRBV2 and TRBJ2-3; D is perhaps TRBD2 (6 bases). V was trimmed by 6 bases and J by 1 base, leaving 14 bases between them. CDR1 and CDR2 (germline): SNHLY, FYNNEI. This CDR3 is built from 15 residues. The CDR3 region is CASRTLGGGTDTQYF. In DNA, the CDR3 is TGTGCCAGCAGGACTCTGGGGGGTGGCACAGATACGCAGTATTTT.

The chain links TRBV19 to TRBJ1-1; D gene ambiguous. Germline CDR1 is LNHDA and CDR2 is SQIVND (reference sequence). Between the trimmed V and J ends, which lost 5 bases and 6 bases, there was a span of 16 bases. The CDR3 runs 14 residues. CDR3 protein: CASSPPWALSEAFF. DNA for the CDR3: TGTGCCAGTAGTCCGCCCTGGGCACTCTCTGAAGCTTTCTTT.

The chain combines TRBV5-1 with TRBJ1-1, with D possibly being TRBD1 (5 bases). The V end was cut by 6 bases, the J end by 3 bases, with 9 bases between. Germline V gene sequence: CDR1 SGHRS, CDR2 YFSETQ. The CDR3 sequence is 12 residues long. The CDR3 DNA reads as TGCGCCAGCATGGGGGAGGACACTGAAGCTTTCTTT. Protein product: CASMGEDTEAFF.